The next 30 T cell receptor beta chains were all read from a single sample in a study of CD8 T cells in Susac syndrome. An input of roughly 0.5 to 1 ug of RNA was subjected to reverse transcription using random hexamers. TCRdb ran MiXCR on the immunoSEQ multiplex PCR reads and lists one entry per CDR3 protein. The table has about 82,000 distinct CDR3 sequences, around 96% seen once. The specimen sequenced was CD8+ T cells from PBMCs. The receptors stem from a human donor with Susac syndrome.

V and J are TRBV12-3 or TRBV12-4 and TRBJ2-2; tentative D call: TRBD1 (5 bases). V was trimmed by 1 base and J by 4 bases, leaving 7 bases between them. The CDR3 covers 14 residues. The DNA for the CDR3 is TGTGCCAGCAGTTTAGGGGGCACCACCGGGGAGCTGTTTTTT. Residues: CASSLGGTTGELFF.

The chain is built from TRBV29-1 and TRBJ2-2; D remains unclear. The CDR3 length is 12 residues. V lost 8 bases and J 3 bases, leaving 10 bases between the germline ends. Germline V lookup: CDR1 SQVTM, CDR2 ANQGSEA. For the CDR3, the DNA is TGCAGCCTGAGGACGGACACCGGGGAGCTGTTTTTT. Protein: CSLRTDTGELFF.

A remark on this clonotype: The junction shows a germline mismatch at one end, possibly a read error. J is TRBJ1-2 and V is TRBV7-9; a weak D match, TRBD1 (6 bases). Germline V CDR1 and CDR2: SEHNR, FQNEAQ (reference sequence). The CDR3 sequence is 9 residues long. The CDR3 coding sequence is TGTGCCAGCAGCCTCTGGGACAACTTC. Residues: CASSLWDNF.

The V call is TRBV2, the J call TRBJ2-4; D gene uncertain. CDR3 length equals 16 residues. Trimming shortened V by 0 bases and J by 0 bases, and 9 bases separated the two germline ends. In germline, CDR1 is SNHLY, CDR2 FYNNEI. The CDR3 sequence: CASSEAESRAKNIQYF. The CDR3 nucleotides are TGTGCCAGCAGTGAAGCGGAGTCTCGAGCCAAAAACATTCAGTACTTC.

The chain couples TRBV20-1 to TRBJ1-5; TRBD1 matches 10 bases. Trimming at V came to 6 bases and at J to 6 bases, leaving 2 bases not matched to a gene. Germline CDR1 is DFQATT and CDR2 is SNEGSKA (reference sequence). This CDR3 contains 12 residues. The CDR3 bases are TGCAGTGCGTGGGACAGGGGTCAGCCCCAGCATTTT. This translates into CSAWDRGQPQHF.

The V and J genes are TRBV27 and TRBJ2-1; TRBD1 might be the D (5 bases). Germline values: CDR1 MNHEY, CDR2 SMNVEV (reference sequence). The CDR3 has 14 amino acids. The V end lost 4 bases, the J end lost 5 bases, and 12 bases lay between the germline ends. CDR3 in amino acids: CASSWTSPNNEQFF. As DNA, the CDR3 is TGTGCCAGCAGTTGGACAAGTCCCAACAATGAGCAGTTCTTC.

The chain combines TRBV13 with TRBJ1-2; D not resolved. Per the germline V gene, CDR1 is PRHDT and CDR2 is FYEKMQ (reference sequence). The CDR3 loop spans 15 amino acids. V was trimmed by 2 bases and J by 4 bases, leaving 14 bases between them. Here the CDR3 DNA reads TGTGCCAGCAGCTTACCTGGGAGCTCGCTCTATGGCTACACCTTC. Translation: CASSLPGSSLYGYTF.

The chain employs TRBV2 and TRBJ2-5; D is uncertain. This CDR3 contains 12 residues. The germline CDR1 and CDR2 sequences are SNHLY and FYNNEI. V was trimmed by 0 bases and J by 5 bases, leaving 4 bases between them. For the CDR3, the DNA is TGTGCCAGCAGTGAAGCGAGGGAGACCCAGTACTTC. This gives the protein CASSEARETQYF.

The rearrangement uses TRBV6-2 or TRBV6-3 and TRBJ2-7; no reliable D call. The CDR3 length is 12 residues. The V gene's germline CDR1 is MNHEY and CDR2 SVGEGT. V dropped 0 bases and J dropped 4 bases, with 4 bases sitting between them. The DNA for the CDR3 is TGTGCCAGCAGTTACTCAGAGTACGAGCAGTACTTC. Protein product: CASSYSEYEQYF.

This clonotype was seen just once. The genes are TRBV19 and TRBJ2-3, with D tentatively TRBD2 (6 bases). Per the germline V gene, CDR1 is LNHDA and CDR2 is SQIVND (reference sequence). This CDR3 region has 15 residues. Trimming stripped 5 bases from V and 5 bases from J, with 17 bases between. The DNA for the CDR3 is TGTGCCAGTAGTCTATCGGACTCAGCGGGAGATACGCAGTATTTT. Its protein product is CASSLSDSAGDTQYF.

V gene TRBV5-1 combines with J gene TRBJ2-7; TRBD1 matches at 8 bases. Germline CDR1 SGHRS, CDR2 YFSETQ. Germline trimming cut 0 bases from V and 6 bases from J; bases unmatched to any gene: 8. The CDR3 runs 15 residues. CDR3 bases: TGCGCCAGCAGCTTGGGCGGACAGGGCCTAAGCGAGCAGTACTTC. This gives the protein CASSLGGQGLSEQYF.

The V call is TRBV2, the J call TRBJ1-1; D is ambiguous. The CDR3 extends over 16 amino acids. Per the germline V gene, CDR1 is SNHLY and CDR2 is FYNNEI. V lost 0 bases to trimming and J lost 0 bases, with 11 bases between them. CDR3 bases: TGTGCCAGCAGTGAAGCGGTTGGACGGGTGAACACTGAAGCTTTCTTT. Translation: CASSEAVGRVNTEAFF.

The CDR3: CATQIYWVSSNQPQHF. In nucleotides, the CDR3 is TGTGCCACCCAGATATACTGGGTGTCCAGCAATCAGCCCCAGCATTTT. The chain combines TRBV19 with TRBJ1-5; the D is unclear. This CDR3 comprises 16 residues. V lost 10 bases, J lost 1 base, and 20 bases lay in between. Germline loops: CDR1 LNHDA, CDR2 SQIVND (reference sequence). Supplemented by reference TRBV19 and TRBJ1-5, the full variable domain reads DGGITQSPKYLFRKEGQNVTLSCEQNLNHDAMYWYRQDPGQGLRLIYYSQIVNDFQKGDIAEGYSVSREKKESFPLTVTSAQKNPTAFYLCATQIYWVSSNQPQHFGDGTRLSIL.

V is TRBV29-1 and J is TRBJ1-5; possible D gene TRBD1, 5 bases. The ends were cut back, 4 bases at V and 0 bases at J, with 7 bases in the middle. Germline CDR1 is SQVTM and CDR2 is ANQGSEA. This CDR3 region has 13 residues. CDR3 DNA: TGCAGCGTTGGGGGCGTTAGCAATCAGCCCCAGCATTTT. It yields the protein CSVGGVSNQPQHF. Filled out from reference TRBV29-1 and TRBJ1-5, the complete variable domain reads SAVISQKPSRDICQRGTSLTIQCQVDSQVTMMFWYRQQPGQSLTLIATANQGSEATYESGFVIDKFPISRPNLTFSTLTVSNMSPEDSSIYLCSVGGVSNQPQHFGDGTRLSIL.

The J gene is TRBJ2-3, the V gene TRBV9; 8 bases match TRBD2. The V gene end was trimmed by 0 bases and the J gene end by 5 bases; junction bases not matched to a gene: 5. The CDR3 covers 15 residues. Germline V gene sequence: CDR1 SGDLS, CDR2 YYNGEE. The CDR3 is CASSVAGGHGDTQYF. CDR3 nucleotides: TGTGCCAGCAGCGTAGCGGGGGGGCATGGAGATACGCAGTATTTT. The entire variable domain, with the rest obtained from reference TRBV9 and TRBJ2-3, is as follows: DSGVTQTPKHLITATGQRVTLRCSPRSGDLSVYWYQQSLDQGLQFLIQYYNGEERAKGNILERFSAQQFPDLHSELNLSSLELGDSALYFCASSVAGGHGDTQYFGPGTRLTVL.

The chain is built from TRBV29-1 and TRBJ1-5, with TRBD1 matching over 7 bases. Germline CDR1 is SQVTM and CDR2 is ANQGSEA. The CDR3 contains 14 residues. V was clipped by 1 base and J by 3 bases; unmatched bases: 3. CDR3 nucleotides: TGCAGCGTTGAAGGAACAGGGGACAATCAGCCCCAGCATTTT. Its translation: CSVEGTGDNQPQHF.

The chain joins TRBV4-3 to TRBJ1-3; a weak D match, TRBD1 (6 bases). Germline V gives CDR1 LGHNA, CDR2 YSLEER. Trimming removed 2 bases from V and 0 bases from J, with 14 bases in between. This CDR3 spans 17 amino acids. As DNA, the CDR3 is TGCGCCAGCAGCCAAACGGGACACAAGAGCTCTGGAAACACCATATATTTT. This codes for CASSQTGHKSSGNTIYF.

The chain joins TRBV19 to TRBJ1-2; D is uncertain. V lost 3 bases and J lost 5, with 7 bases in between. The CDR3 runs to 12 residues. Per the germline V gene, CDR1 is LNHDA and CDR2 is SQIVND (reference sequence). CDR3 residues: CASSMIGYGYTF. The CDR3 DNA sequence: TGTGCCAGTAGTATGATCGGTTATGGCTACACCTTC.

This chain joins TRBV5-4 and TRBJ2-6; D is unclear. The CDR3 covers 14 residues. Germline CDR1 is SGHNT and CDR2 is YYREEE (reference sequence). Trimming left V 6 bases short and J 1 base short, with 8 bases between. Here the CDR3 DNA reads TGTGCCAGCACCCCGTGGTCTGGGGCCAACGTCCTGACTTTC. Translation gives CASTPWSGANVLTF.

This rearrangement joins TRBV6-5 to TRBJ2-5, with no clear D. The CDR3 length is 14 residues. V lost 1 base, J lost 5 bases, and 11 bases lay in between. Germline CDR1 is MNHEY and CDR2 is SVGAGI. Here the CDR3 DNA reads TGTGCCAGCAGTTACTACGCAGGTGGTGAGACCCAGTACTTC. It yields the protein CASSYYAGGETQYF.

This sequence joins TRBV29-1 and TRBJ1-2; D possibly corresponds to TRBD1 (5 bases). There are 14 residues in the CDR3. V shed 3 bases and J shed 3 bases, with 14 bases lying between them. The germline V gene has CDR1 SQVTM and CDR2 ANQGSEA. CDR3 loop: CSVDGGTFDYGYTF. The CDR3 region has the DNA TGCAGCGTTGATGGTGGGACCTTCGACTATGGCTACACCTTC.

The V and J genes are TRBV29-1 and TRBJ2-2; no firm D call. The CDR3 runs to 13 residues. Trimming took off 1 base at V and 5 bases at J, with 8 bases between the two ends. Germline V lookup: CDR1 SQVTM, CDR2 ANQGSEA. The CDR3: CSVEATATGELFF. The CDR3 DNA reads TGCAGCGTTGAAGCTACAGCGACCGGGGAGCTGTTTTTT.

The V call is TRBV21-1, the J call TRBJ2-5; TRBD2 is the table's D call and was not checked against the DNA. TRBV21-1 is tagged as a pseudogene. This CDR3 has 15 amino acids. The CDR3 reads CASSSGAFDGETQYF. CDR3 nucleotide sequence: TGTGCCAGCAGCAGTGGGGCCTTCGACGGGGAGACCCAGTACTTC.

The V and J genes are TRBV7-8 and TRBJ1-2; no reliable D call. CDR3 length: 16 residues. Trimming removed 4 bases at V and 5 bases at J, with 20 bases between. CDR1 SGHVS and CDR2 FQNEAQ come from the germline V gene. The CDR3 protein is CASSSRTEMGGYGYTF. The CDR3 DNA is TGTGCCAGCAGCTCTCGGACCGAAATGGGTGGTTATGGCTACACCTTC.

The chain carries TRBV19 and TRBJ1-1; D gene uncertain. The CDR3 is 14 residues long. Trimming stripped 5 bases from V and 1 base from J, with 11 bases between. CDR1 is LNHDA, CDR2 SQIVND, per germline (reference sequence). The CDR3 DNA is TGTGCCAGTAGTTTCGGACCGCAGAACACTGAAGCTTTCTTT. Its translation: CASSFGPQNTEAFF.

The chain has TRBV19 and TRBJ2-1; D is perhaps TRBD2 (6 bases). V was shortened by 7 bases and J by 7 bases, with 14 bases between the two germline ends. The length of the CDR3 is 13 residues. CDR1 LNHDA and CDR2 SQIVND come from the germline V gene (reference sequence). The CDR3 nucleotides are TGTGCCAGTACTTACGGGGGTAAGAATGAGCAGTTCTTC. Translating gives CASTYGGKNEQFF. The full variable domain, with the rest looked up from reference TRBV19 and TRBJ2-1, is DGGITQSPKYLFRKEGQNVTLSCEQNLNHDAMYWYRQDPGQGLRLIYYSQIVNDFQKGDIAEGYSVSREKKESFPLTVTSAQKNPTAFYLCASTYGGKNEQFFGPGTRLTVL.

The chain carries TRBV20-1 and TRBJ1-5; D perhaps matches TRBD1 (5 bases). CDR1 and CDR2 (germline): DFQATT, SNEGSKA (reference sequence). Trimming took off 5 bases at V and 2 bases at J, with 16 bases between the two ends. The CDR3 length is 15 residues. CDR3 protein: CSAGGGSLGNQPQHF. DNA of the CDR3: TGCAGTGCTGGTGGGGGGTCGCTTGGCAATCAGCCCCAGCATTTT.

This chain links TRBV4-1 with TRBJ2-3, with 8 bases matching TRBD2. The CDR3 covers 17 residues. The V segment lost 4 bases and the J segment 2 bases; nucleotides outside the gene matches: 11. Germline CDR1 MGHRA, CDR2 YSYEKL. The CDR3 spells CASSLGGAGADTDTQYF. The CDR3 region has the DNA TGCGCCAGCAGCCTCGGGGGGGCGGGGGCCGACACAGATACGCAGTATTTT.

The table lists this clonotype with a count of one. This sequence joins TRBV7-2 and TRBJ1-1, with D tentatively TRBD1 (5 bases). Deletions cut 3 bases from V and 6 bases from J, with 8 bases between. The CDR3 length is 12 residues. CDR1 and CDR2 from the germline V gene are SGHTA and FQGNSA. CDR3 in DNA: TGTGCCAGCAGCTTCATGGGGGCTGAAGCTTTCTTT. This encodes CASSFMGAEAFF.

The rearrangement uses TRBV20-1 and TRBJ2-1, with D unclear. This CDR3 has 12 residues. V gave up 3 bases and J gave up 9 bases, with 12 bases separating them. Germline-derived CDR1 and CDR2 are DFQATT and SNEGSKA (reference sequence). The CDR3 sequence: CSARLSAGEQFF. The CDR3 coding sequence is TGCAGTGCTAGGCTTTCTGCTGGTGAGCAGTTCTTC.